The rows below give T cell receptor beta chains drawn from one sample of a study of long-term antiretroviral therapy in people with HIV. Sequencing used immunoSEQ multiplex PCR; TCRdb keeps in-frame clones, though not all of them. The sample comprises almost 30,000 clones, 93% of which are singletons, and around 6% rests with the top ten. Source: unsorted PBMCs, taken about 6.7 years after starting antiretroviral therapy. These receptor sequences come from a woman aged 40 to 49 with HIV. The CDR3 runs from the conserved cysteine through the conserved F or W. The D gene is left open where the match is weak. Size values are once, few and many counts, or a class for expanded clones, and some rows have none.

NA TRBJ2-2 NA TRBV9 CASSLKGIQFGELFF TGTGCCAGCAGCCTAAAAGGGATCCAATTTGGGGAGCTGTTTTTT
NA TRBJ1-1 medium-sized TRBV7-8 CASSASAPGITEAFF TGTGCCAGCAGCGCTAGCGCGCCAGGCATCACTGAAGCTTTCTTT
TRBD1 TRBJ2-7 NA TRBV9 CASTPGQGKTGEQYF TGTGCCAGCACCCCGGGACAGGGCAAAACGGGGGAGCAGTACTTC
NA TRBJ1-3 NA TRBV30 CAWSSPEDGSGNTIYF TGTGCCTGGAGTTCCCCGGAAGACGGCTCTGGAAACACCATATATTTT
NA TRBJ2-3 NA TRBV7-8 CASSLEAESF TGTGCCAGCAGCTTAGAGGCAGAGAGTTTT
NA TRBJ1-2 NA TRBV5-1 CASSWDGVSDGYTF TGCGCCAGCAGCTGGGATGGGGTGTCGGATGGCTACACCTTC
NA TRBJ1-5 NA TRBV27 CASSLRGFDSYSNQPQHF TGTGCCAGCAGTTTAAGGGGATTTGACAGTTATAGCAATCAGCCCCAGCATTTT
TRBD1 TRBJ1-6 few TRBV27 CASNVDQGASSPLHF TGTGCCAGCAACGTTGATCAGGGGGCGAGTTCACCCCTCCACTTT
NA TRBJ1-1 NA TRBV5-4 CASSLTGIRSGAFF TGTGCCAGCAGCTTGACAGGGATACGAAGCGGGGCTTTCTTT
NA TRBJ1-3 once TRBV29-1 CSVAPNDSGNTIYF TGCAGCGTTGCCCCAAACGACTCTGGAAACACCATATATTTT
NA TRBJ2-1 NA TRBV4-1 CASTRQAESYNEQFF TGCGCCAGCACCCGACAGGCCGAAAGCTACAATGAGCAGTTCTTC
TRBD1 TRBJ2-7 NA TRBV18 CASSPRQGADEQYF TGTGCCAGCTCACCAAGGCAGGGGGCGGACGAGCAGTACTTC
NA TRBJ1-1 NA TRBV2 CASSDRWQNTEAFF TGTGCCAGCAGTGATAGGTGGCAGAACACTGAAGCTTTCTTT
NA TRBJ1-6 NA TRBV19 CASSIGGGRTISPLHF TGTGCCAGTAGTATAGGTGGCGGCAGGACCATTTCACCCCTCCACTTT
NA TRBJ2-6 NA TRBV6-6 CASSYIGANVLTF TGTGCCAGCAGTTATATTGGGGCCAACGTCCTGACTTTC
TRBD2 TRBJ2-7 NA TRBV5-1 CASSPQPQAGAISPSYEQYF TGCGCCAGCAGCCCGCAACCTCAAGCGGGGGCCATCTCTCCCTCCTACGAGCAGTACTTC
NA TRBJ1-2 NA TRBV5-1 CASSYDTYYGYTF TGCGCCAGCAGTTACGACACTTACTATGGCTACACCTTC
NA TRBJ2-1 NA TRBV6-4 CASSDIWGNNEQFF TGTGCCAGCAGTGACATTTGGGGAAACAATGAGCAGTTCTTC
TRBD1 TRBJ2-5 NA TRBV11-3 CASSLNLGQGAVTQYF TGTGCCAGCAGCTTAAATCTCGGACAGGGGGCGGTGACCCAGTACTTC
NA TRBJ2-7 NA TRBV19 CASSRKQGNEQYF TGTGCCAGTAGTAGGAAACAGGGTAACGAGCAGTACTTC
NA TRBJ1-3 NA TRBV7-9 CASSPRSSGNTIYF TGTGCCAGCAGCCCGAGAAGTTCTGGAAACACCATATATTTT
NA TRBJ1-2 NA TRBV11-2 CASSSAGPYGYTF TGTGCCAGCAGCTCGGCAGGACCCTATGGCTACACCTTC
NA TRBJ2-2 NA TRBV5-1 CASSLAGGKSDTGELFF TGCGCCAGCAGCTTGGCCGGAGGGAAGTCGGACACCGGGGAGCTGTTTTTT
NA TRBJ1-5 NA TRBV6-1 CASSEHPGGQQPQHF TGTGCCAGCAGTGAACACCCGGGCGGGCAACAGCCCCAGCATTTT
TRBD1 TRBJ1-2 NA TRBV27 CASSPRDRYYGYTF TGTGCCAGCAGTCCCCGGGACAGGTACTATGGCTACACCTTC
NA TRBJ1-6 NA TRBV6-5 CASSYGNSPLHF TGTGCCAGCAGTTACGGGAATTCACCCCTCCACTTT
NA TRBJ2-1 NA TRBV7-9 CASSLSDSSYNEQFF TGTGCCAGCAGCTTAAGTGACAGCAGCTACAATGAGCAGTTCTTC
NA TRBJ2-2 NA TRBV19 CASTKQGYTNTGELFF TGTGCCAGTACCAAACAGGGTTACACGAACACCGGGGAGCTGTTTTTT
NA TRBJ2-3 NA TRBV4-1 CASSQADTQYF TGCGCCAGCAGCCAAGCCGATACGCAGTATTTT
TRBD2 TRBJ2-1 NA TRBV5-5 CASSSLAGGRVNEQFF TGTGCCAGCAGCTCCTTAGCGGGGGGGCGAGTGAATGAGCAGTTCTTC
NA TRBJ1-1 NA TRBV2 CASYRGSNTEAFF TGTGCCAGCTACCGGGGCTCGAACACTGAAGCTTTCTTT
NA TRBJ2-2 NA TRBV4-1 CASSQASGFGELFF TGCGCCAGCAGCCAAGCTTCAGGGTTCGGGGAGCTGTTTTTT
NA TRBJ1-2 NA TRBV29-1 CSVDPREGPLGYTF TGCAGCGTTGATCCCAGGGAGGGCCCCTTGGGCTACACCTTC
NA TRBJ1-1 NA TRBV5-6 CASSLGGGGVNTEAFF TGTGCCAGCAGCTTGGGAGGGGGAGGCGTGAACACTGAAGCTTTCTTT
NA TRBJ2-1 NA TRBV12-1 CASSFPRGADYEQFF TGTGCCAGCAGCTTTCCGCGGGGGGCAGACTATGAGCAGTTCTTC
NA TRBJ2-7 NA TRBV19 CASSIAHSTYEQYF TGTGCCAGTAGTATAGCCCATTCGACCTACGAGCAGTACTTC
NA TRBJ1-1 NA TRBV12-5 CASVGNRNTEAFF TGTGCTAGTGTTGGGAATCGGAACACTGAAGCTTTCTTT
TRBD1 TRBJ1-2 NA TRBV5-1 CASRQGAEAHGYTF TGCGCCAGCAGACAGGGGGCGGAGGCTCATGGCTACACCTTC
TRBD1 TRBJ2-2 NA TRBV4-3 CASSQSRTGEFVGELFF TGCGCCAGCAGCCAATCCCGGACAGGGGAGTTTGTCGGGGAGCTGTTTTTT
TRBD1 TRBJ1-1 NA TRBV6-6 CASSYGTGGSTEAFF TGTGCCAGCAGTTACGGGACAGGGGGCTCCACTGAAGCTTTCTTT
TRBD1 TRBJ1-2 NA TRBV7-9 CASSTPGQTLRGYTF TGTGCCAGCAGCACCCCGGGACAGACCCTACGTGGCTACACCTTC
NA TRBJ1-1 NA TRBV2 CASSSARDTEAFF TGTGCCAGCAGTTCCGCCAGGGACACTGAAGCTTTCTTT
TRBD1 TRBJ2-7 NA TRBV7-9 CASSLVWEQGRSYEQYF TGTGCCAGCAGCTTAGTTTGGGAACAGGGGCGTTCCTACGAGCAGTACTTC
NA TRBJ1-2 NA TRBV11-2 CASSPRGRPTTGNYGYTF TGTGCCAGCAGCCCAAGGGGAAGGCCTACAACAGGGAACTATGGCTACACCTTC
NA TRBJ1-1 NA TRBV5-6 CASSLVGRGLMNTEAFF TGTGCCAGCAGCTTGGTTGGTAGGGGCTTGATGAACACTGAAGCTTTCTTT
NA TRBJ1-2 NA TRBV6-5 CASSYSTGGYTF TGTGCCAGCAGTTACTCGACTGGTGGCTACACCTTC
NA TRBJ1-1 NA TRBV6-6 CASSYFAADRAFF TGTGCCAGCAGTTACTTCGCGGCTGATAGGGCTTTCTTT
TRBD1 TRBJ1-2 few TRBV7-9 CASRLQGMDGYTF TGTGCCAGCAGGTTACAGGGGATGGATGGCTACACCTTC
TRBD1 TRBJ1-2 few TRBV6-1 CASSRDRAGYGYTF TGTGCCAGCAGCCGGGACAGGGCCGGCTATGGCTACACCTTC
NA TRBJ1-4 NA TRBV29-1 CSVEAPTGRGNEKLFF TGCAGCGTTGAAGCCCCGACAGGTCGGGGTAATGAAAAACTGTTTTTT
TRBD1 TRBJ1-1 NA TRBV4-1 CASSQSDRETTEAFF TGCGCCAGCAGCCAATCGGACAGGGAGACCACTGAAGCTTTCTTT
TRBD1 TRBJ1-1 NA TRBV2 CASSAMTGAVGEAFF TGTGCCAGCAGTGCCATGACAGGGGCGGTAGGTGAAGCTTTCTTT
NA TRBJ1-1 NA TRBV9 CASSLTSGEGTEAFF TGTGCCAGCAGCCTCACTTCAGGGGAGGGGACTGAAGCTTTCTTT
NA TRBJ2-3 NA TRBV4-1 CASSRQSPGAGADTQYF TGCGCCAGCAGCCGACAGAGTCCGGGGGCAGGGGCAGATACGCAGTATTTT
NA TRBJ2-7 NA TRBV2 CASIVSDSYEQYF TGTGCCAGCATCGTCTCTGACTCCTACGAGCAGTACTTC
NA TRBJ1-3 NA TRBV16 CASSQLGSLLSGNTIYF TGTGCCAGCAGCCAATTGGGGAGCCTTCTCTCTGGAAACACCATATATTTT
NA TRBJ1-1 NA TRBV9 CASSPRVGENTEAFF TGTGCCAGCAGCCCGAGGGTAGGGGAGAACACTGAAGCTTTCTTT
NA TRBJ1-5 NA TRBV27 CASAPGGSFNQPQHF TGTGCCAGCGCCCCGGGGGGGTCGTTCAATCAGCCCCAGCATTTT
NA TRBJ1-2 NA TRBV5-6 CASSLVSGGYTF TGTGCCAGCAGCTTGGTGTCGGGGGGCTACACCTTC